The clone carrying this T cell receptor beta chain has just one count. The junction differs from germline at one of its ends, possibly a read error. This entry comes from a study of shared clonotypes between healthy human individuals. The CDR3 consists of 15 residues. Germline values: CDR1 LNHNV, CDR2 YYDKDF (reference sequence). Generated by immunoSEQ multiplex PCR, the TCRdb table keeps only in-frame clones and is missing some. The profile shows 2 million to 2.5 million clones, around 95% of them singletons. This sequence originates from a man between 18 and 35 years old in good health. The chain employs TRBV15 and TRBJ2-7; 15 positions match TRBD2. The material sequenced was naive CD4+ T cells sorted from blood. Specified subset: CD45RA+ positively selected. CDR3 amino acids: CATSRGGTSGGTLHF. CDR3 coding DNA: TGTGCCACCAGCAGAGGAGGGACTAGCGGGGGGACCCTTCACTTC.